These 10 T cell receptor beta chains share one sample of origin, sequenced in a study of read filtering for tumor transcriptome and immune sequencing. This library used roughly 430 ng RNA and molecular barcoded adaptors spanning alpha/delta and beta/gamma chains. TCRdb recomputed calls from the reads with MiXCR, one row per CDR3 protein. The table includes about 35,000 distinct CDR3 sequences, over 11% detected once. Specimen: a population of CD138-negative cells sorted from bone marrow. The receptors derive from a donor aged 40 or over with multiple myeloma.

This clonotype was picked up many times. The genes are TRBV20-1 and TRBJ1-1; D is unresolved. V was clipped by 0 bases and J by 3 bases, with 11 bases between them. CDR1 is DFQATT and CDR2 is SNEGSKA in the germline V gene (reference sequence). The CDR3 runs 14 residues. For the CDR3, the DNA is TGCAGTGCTAGAGATCCGGGGTCGGACACTGAAGCTTTCTTT. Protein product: CSARDPGSDTEAFF.

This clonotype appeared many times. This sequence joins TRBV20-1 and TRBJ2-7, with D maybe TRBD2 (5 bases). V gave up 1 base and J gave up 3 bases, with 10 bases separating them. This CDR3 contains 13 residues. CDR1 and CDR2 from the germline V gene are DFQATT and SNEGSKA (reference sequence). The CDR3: CSARGYGNYEQYF. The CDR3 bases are TGCAGTGCTAGAGGTTACGGGAACTACGAGCAGTACTTC.

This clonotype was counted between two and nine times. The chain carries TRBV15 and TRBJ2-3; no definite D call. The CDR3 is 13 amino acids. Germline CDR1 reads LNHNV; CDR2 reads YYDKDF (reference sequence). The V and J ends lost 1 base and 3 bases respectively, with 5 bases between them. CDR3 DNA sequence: TGTGCCACCAGCAGAGTAGGGACAGATACGCAGTATTTT. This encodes CATSRVGTDTQYF.

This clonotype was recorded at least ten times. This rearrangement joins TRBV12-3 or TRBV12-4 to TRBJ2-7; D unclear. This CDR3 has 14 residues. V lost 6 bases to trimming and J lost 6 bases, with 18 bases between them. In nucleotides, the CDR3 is TGTGCCAGCAGCCAGACGACAACGCCCGCCGAGCAGTACTTC. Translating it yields CASSQTTTPAEQYF.

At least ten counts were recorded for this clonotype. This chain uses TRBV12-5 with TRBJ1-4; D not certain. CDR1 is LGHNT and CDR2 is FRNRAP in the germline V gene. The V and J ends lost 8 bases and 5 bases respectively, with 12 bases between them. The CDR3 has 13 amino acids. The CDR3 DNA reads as TGTGCTAGTTGTCGGGCTTCGAATGAAAAACTGTTTTTT. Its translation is CASCRASNEKLFF.

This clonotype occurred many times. CDR3 in DNA: TGTGCCAGCAGCTTATCCAGGGCCGATGAGCAGTTCTTC. This translates into CASSLSRADEQFF. This chain connects TRBV7-3 to TRBJ2-1, with TRBD1 as a possible D gene (5 bases). Between the trimmed V and J ends, which lost 2 bases and 8 bases, there was a span of 10 bases. The CDR3 is 13 residues long. CDR1 is SGHTA, CDR2 FQGTGA, per germline. Combining the CDR3 with reference TRBV7-3 and TRBJ2-1 gives the whole variable domain GAGVSQTPSNKVTEKGKYVELRCDPISGHTALYWYRQSLGQGPEFLIYFQGTGAADDSGLPNDRFFAVRPEGSVSTLKIQRTERGDSAVYLCASSLSRADEQFFGPGTRLTVL.

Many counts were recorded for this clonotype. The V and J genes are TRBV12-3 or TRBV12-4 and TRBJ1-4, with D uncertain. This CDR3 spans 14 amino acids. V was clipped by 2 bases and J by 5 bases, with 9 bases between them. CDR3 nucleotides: TGTGCCAGCAGTTTAAGGCAGCGGAATGAAAAACTGTTTTTT. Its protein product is CASSLRQRNEKLFF.

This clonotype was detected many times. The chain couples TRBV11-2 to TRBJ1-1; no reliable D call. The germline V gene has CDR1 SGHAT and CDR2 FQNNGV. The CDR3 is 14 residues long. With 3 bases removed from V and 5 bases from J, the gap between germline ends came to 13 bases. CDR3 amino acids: CASSLQVGRTEAFF. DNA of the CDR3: TGTGCCAGCAGCTTGCAGGTGGGGAGGACTGAAGCTTTCTTT.

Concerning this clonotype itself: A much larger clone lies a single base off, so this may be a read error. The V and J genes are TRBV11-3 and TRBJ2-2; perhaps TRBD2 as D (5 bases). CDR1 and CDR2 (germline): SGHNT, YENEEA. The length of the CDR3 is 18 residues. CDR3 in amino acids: CANSLANPWSGSTGELFF. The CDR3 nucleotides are TGTGCCAACAGCTTAGCCAACCCATGGTCGGGGAGCACCGGGGAGCTGTTTTTT.

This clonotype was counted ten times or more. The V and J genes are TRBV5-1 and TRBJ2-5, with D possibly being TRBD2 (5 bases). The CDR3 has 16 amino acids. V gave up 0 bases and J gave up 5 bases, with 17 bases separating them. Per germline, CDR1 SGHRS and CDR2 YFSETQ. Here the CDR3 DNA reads TGCGCCAGCAGCTTGGGACACCCGCTAGCTTTCGAGACCCAGTACTTC. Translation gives CASSLGHPLAFETQYF.